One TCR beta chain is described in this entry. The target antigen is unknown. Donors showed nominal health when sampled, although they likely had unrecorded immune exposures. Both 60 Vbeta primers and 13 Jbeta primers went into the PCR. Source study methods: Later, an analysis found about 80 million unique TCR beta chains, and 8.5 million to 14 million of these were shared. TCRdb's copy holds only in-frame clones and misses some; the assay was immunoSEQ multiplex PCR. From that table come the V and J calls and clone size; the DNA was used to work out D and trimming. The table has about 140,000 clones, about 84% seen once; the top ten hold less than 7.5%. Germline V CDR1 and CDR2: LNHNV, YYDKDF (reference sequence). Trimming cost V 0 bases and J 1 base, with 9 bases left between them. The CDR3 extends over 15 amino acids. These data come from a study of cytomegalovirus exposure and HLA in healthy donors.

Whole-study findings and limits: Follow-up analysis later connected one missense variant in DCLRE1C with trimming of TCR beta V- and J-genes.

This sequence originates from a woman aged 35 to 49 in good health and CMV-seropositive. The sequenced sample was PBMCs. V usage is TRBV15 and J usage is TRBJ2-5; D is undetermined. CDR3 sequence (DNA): TGTGCCACCAGCAGAGATCGGGTTAGCCAAGAGACCCAGTACTTC. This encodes CATSRDRVSQETQYF. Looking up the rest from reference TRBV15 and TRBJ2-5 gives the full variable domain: DAMVIQNPRYQVTQFGKPVTLSCSQTLNHNVMYWYQQKSSQAPKLLFHYYDKDFNNEADTPDNFQSRRPNTSFCFLDIRSPGLGDTAMYLCATSRDRVSQETQYFGPGTRLLVL.